Following are 30 T cell receptor beta chains from one sample sequenced in a study of radiotherapy plus CTLA-4 blockade in lung cancer. Some clones are missing from TCRdb's copy, which holds only in-frame ones; the method was immunoSEQ multiplex PCR. The sample carries 50,000 to 65,000 clones, roughly four fifths recorded once. This material consisted of peripheral blood, taken from a patient treated with radiotherapy plus ipilimumab. All receptors derive from a human donor with non-small cell lung cancer who had a complete response to radiotherapy plus ipilimumab.

This clone has just one count. The chain couples TRBV27 to TRBJ1-1, with 7 bases that match TRBD1. The germline V gene encodes CDR1 MNHEY and CDR2 SMNVEV (reference sequence). Germline trimming cut 4 bases from V and 7 bases from J; bases unmatched to any gene: 6. The CDR3 contains 13 residues. The CDR3 coding sequence is TGTGCCAGCAGTTCAATTAGGACAGGTGAAGCTTTCTTT. Amino acids: CASSSIRTGEAFF.

V usage is TRBV11-2 and J usage is TRBJ2-7; D is perhaps TRBD2 (5 bases). Germline V gene sequence: CDR1 SGHAT, CDR2 FQNNGV. The length of the CDR3 is 13 residues. Trimming stripped 0 bases from V and 3 bases from J, with 6 bases between. The CDR3 loop is CASSLDGGYEQYV. DNA for the CDR3: TGTGCCAGCAGCTTAGATGGAGGCTACGAGCAGTACGTC.

The chain uses TRBV25-1 and TRBJ1-2; D perhaps matches TRBD1 (5 bases). The germline V and J ends were trimmed by 2 bases and 7 bases, with 11 bases remaining between them. This CDR3 contains 13 residues. Germline CDR1 and CDR2: MGHDK and SYGVNS. CDR3: CASSEPGITGYTF. Here the CDR3 DNA reads TGTGCCAGCAGTGAACCAGGGATAACTGGCTACACCTTC.

This clone was observed a handful of times. J is TRBJ2-2 and V is TRBV6-1, with 12 nucleotides matching TRBD1. With 4 bases clipped from V and 7 bases from J, the junction kept 13 bases outside the gene matches. Germline lookup yields CDR1 MNHNS and CDR2 SASEGT. This CDR3 has 18 residues. CDR3 bases: TGTGCCAGCAGTGGCGGGACAGGGGGCGCGTCTTTAGTCGGGGAGCTGTTTTTT. Protein product: CASSGGTGGASLVGELFF.

V gene TRBV30 combines with J gene TRBJ2-7; D possibly corresponds to TRBD1 (6 bases). In germline, CDR1 is GTSNPN, CDR2 SVGIG (reference sequence). This CDR3 is 15 amino acids long. V was clipped by 3 bases and J by 1 base, with 16 bases between them. CDR3 DNA: TGTGCCTGGAGCCCCCGGACAGTAGTTTCCTACGAGCAGTACTTC. The encoded protein is CAWSPRTVVSYEQYF.

V usage is TRBV11-3 and J usage is TRBJ1-3; D is unresolved. This CDR3 has 14 residues. Trimming cost V 4 bases and J 0 bases, with 7 bases left between them. From germline, CDR1 is SGHNT and CDR2 YENEEA. The chain's CDR3 is CASSSGISGNTIYF. The CDR3 nucleotides read TGTGCCAGCAGCTCCGGGATCTCTGGAAACACCATATATTTT.

The gene calls are TRBV15 and TRBJ2-4, with 10 bases matching TRBD2. After removal of 1 base from V and 6 bases from J, the junction contained 3 bases not matched to a gene. This CDR3 spans 15 amino acids. Germline V CDR1 and CDR2: LNHNV, YYDKDF (reference sequence). CDR3 region: CATSRGSGRGNIQYF. The DNA of the CDR3 is TGTGCCACCAGCAGAGGGAGCGGGAGGGGAAACATTCAGTACTTC.

The gene calls are TRBV27 and TRBJ2-3; D possibly corresponds to TRBD1 (7 bases). The CDR3 has 14 amino acids. From germline, CDR1 is MNHEY and CDR2 SMNVEV (reference sequence). The V gene lost 10 bases and the J gene lost 6 bases, with 20 bases spanning the gap. CDR3 amino acids: CATRGQGGSDTQYF. In DNA, the CDR3 is TGTGCCACCCGGGGGCAGGGGGGAAGTGATACGCAGTATTTT.

Worth noting for this clone: Mismatch with germline at one junction end may stem from a read error. This chain links TRBV25-1 with TRBJ1-4, with D unclear. The CDR3 contains 15 residues. Germline V gives CDR1 MGHDK, CDR2 SYGVNS. The CDR3: CASSGRISTNEKLLF. Here the CDR3 DNA reads TGTGCCAGCAGTGGTCGGATATCCACTAATGAAAAACTGCTTTTT.

This rearrangement joins TRBV25-1 to TRBJ1-2, with 11 bases fitting TRBD1. The ends lost 6 bases at V and 4 bases at J; junction bases unmatched: 10. Germline-derived CDR1 and CDR2 are MGHDK and SYGVNS. This CDR3 comprises 16 residues. CDR3 in DNA: TGTGCCAGCAGCCGGGACAGGGGGGCCTACTCCTATGGCTACACCTTC. This encodes CASSRDRGAYSYGYTF.

V usage is TRBV6-5 and J usage is TRBJ1-1; 9 positions match TRBD1. Trimming cost V 7 bases and J 10 bases; bases outside gene matches: 10. There are 13 residues in the CDR3. Germline CDR1 is MNHEY and CDR2 is SVGAGI. For the CDR3, the DNA is TGTGCCAGCAACTCGGGACAGGGCTTAGCAGCTTTCTTT. This gives the protein CASNSGQGLAAFF.

This chain joins TRBV5-1 and TRBJ1-2; 7 positions match TRBD1. The V and J ends lost 2 bases and 5 bases, in that order; junction bases with no gene match: 6. Germline assignment: CDR1 SGHRS and CDR2 YFSETQ. The CDR3 totals 14 residues. CDR3 protein: CASSFDRDIYGYTF. The CDR3 DNA is TGCGCCAGCAGCTTTGACAGGGACATTTATGGCTACACCTTC.

In this sample, this clone turned up a few times. The chain recombines TRBV6-6 with TRBJ2-7, with TRBD1 identical over 8 bases. V trimming: 2 bases; J trimming: 3 bases; junction bases outside the gene matches: 6. The CDR3 spans 15 residues. The germline CDR1 and CDR2 sequences are MNHNY and SVGAGI (reference sequence). The CDR3 sequence is CASSYTPGQDYEQYF. The DNA of the CDR3 is TGTGCCAGCAGTTACACCCCGGGACAGGACTACGAGCAGTACTTC.

J is TRBJ2-5 and V is TRBV30; 7 bases are a match to TRBD1. The J segment lost 2 bases and the V segment lost 0 bases, leaving 6 bases of the junction unmatched. The CDR3 spans 15 residues. Germline CDR1 and CDR2: GTSNPN and SVGIG (reference sequence). The CDR3 reads CAWSVRRQGQETQYF. DNA for the CDR3: TGTGCCTGGAGTGTACGAAGACAGGGTCAAGAGACCCAGTACTTC.

This clone was observed a single time. V is TRBV6-1 and J is TRBJ2-2; the match to TRBD1 covers 7 bases. Germline V gene lookup returns CDR1 MNHNS and CDR2 SASEGT. V lost 6 bases to trimming and J lost 4 bases; unmatched junction nucleotides: 5. The CDR3 contains 14 residues. In nucleotides, the CDR3 is TGTGCCAGCAGAGGCAGGGACAGCACCGGGGAGCTGTTTTTT. Translating gives CASRGRDSTGELFF.

This clone was seen more than once but under ten times. The V call is TRBV19, the J call TRBJ1-3, with 9 bases that match TRBD1. The CDR3 loop spans 16 amino acids. Per germline, CDR1 LNHDA and CDR2 SQIVND (reference sequence). V trimming: 4 bases; J trimming: 2 bases; junction bases outside the gene matches: 6. CDR3 nucleotide sequence: TGTGCCAGTAGTACCCTGGGACAGGGCGCTGGAAACACCATATATTTT. Translation: CASSTLGQGAGNTIYF. The whole variable domain, filled in from reference TRBV19 and TRBJ1-3, reads DGGITQSPKYLFRKEGQNVTLSCEQNLNHDAMYWYRQDPGQGLRLIYYSQIVNDFQKGDIAEGYSVSREKKESFPLTVTSAQKNPTAFYLCASSTLGQGAGNTIYFGEGSWLTVV.

V and J are TRBV5-4 and TRBJ2-3, with 7 bases matching TRBD2. The CDR3 covers 15 residues. The V gene's germline CDR1 is SGHNT and CDR2 YYREEE (reference sequence). Unmatched junction bases numbered 7, after V lost 4 bases and J lost 2 bases. The CDR3 DNA is TGTGCCAGCAGCCCCGGGACTACCTTCACAGATACGCAGTATTTT. It is translated as CASSPGTTFTDTQYF.

This clone showed up just a few times. The V and J genes are TRBV15 and TRBJ1-2, with D unresolved. The germline V gene has CDR1 LNHNV and CDR2 YYDKDF (reference sequence). The CDR3 sequence is 15 residues long. Between the trimmed V and J ends, which lost 5 bases and 1 base, there was a span of 14 bases. CDR3 sequence reads: CATSPPRFINYGYTF. The CDR3 DNA is TGTGCCACCAGCCCCCCGAGATTCATTAACTATGGCTACACCTTC.

CDR3 region: CASRTGSTEAFF. As DNA, the CDR3 is TGTGCCAGCAGAACAGGGTCCACTGAAGCTTTCTTT. The chain has TRBV27 and TRBJ1-1; tentative D call: TRBD1 (6 bases). CDR1 and CDR2 from the germline V gene are MNHEY and SMNVEV (reference sequence). The ends were cut back, 6 bases at V and 4 bases at J, with 9 bases in the middle. CDR3 size: 12 residues.

The sample holds one count of this clone. V and J are TRBV15 and TRBJ2-7, with a tentative D call TRBD1 (6 bases). The CDR3 totals 13 residues. Germline CDR1 reads LNHNV; CDR2 reads YYDKDF (reference sequence). V was clipped by 1 base and J by 7 bases, with 11 bases between them. CDR3 DNA: TGTGCCACCAGCAGAGGGGGGCAGGGGGAGCAGTACGTC. Residues: CATSRGGQGEQYV.

The gene calls are TRBV27 and TRBJ1-2, with 10 bases fitting TRBD1. The CDR3 runs to 16 residues. Germline CDR1 MNHEY, CDR2 SMNVEV (reference sequence). The junction had 5 bases not matched to a gene; V was cut back by 0 bases and J by 4 bases. In DNA form, the CDR3 reads TGTGCCAGCAGTTTATCATCGACAGGGGGCCTCTATGGCTACACCTTC. This translates into CASSLSSTGGLYGYTF.

This clone showed up just a few times. The chain employs TRBV4-3 and TRBJ1-5; weak D call: TRBD1 (5 bases). Germline V CDR1 and CDR2: LGHNA, YSLEER. This CDR3 has 15 residues. Between the trimmed V and J ends, which lost 0 bases and 5 bases, there was a span of 11 bases. CDR3 in amino acids: CASSQEGGADQPQHF. The CDR3 bases are TGCGCCAGCAGCCAAGAAGGCGGGGCAGATCAGCCCCAGCATTTT.

The chain couples TRBV30 to TRBJ2-1, with 9 nucleotides matching TRBD2. J gave up 4 bases and V 3 bases, and 10 bases lay outside the gene matches. CDR3 length equals 16 residues. In germline, CDR1 is GTSNPN, CDR2 SVGIG (reference sequence). CDR3 protein: CAWRRGGAINYNEQFF. DNA of the CDR3: TGTGCCTGGAGACGCGGGGGGGCCATTAATTACAATGAGCAGTTCTTC.

This clone was recorded only once. This chain joins TRBV5-8 and TRBJ2-1; 8 bases fit TRBD2. Trimming at V came to 2 bases and at J to 9 bases, leaving 7 bases not matched to a gene. There are 14 residues in the CDR3. Germline assignment: CDR1 SGHTS and CDR2 YDEGEE. CDR3 amino acids: CASSFGTRMSEQFF. CDR3 DNA sequence: TGTGCCAGCAGCTTTGGGACTAGGATGAGTGAGCAGTTCTTC.

The chain links TRBV18 to TRBJ2-5; D may be TRBD2 (5 bases). The CDR3 runs 15 residues. The V gene's germline CDR1 is KGHSH and CDR2 LQKENI. Trimming pared 3 bases from V and 1 base from J, leaving 12 bases between. The CDR3 sequence: CASSPTEGPQETQYF. The CDR3 DNA follows: TGTGCCAGCTCACCGACTGAGGGTCCCCAAGAGACCCAGTACTTC.

The chain recombines TRBV19 with TRBJ2-1; TRBD1 matches at 9 bases. The CDR3 runs 15 residues. The trim removed 10 bases at V and 3 bases at J, leaving 10 bases unmatched. Germline lookup yields CDR1 LNHDA and CDR2 SQIVND (reference sequence). The CDR3 spells CATITKGQGYNEQFF. CDR3 DNA sequence: TGTGCCACCATTACCAAGGGACAGGGCTACAATGAGCAGTTCTTC. Supplemented by reference TRBV19 and TRBJ2-1, the full variable domain reads DGGITQSPKYLFRKEGQNVTLSCEQNLNHDAMYWYRQDPGQGLRLIYYSQIVNDFQKGDIAEGYSVSREKKESFPLTVTSAQKNPTAFYLCATITKGQGYNEQFFGPGTRLTVL.

The V and J genes are TRBV6-5 and TRBJ1-1; maybe TRBD1 (5 bases). The CDR3 consists of 13 residues. Germline-derived CDR1 and CDR2 are MNHEY and SVGAGI. The V end lost 5 bases, the J end lost 8 bases, and 15 bases lay between the germline ends. CDR3 bases: TGTGCCAGCAGTGAATTTCTCAGGACAGAAGCTTTCTTT. Its protein product is CASSEFLRTEAFF.

This chain joins TRBV2 and TRBJ1-6; 8 nucleotides match TRBD1. The CDR3 spans 15 residues. Germline CDR1 SNHLY, CDR2 FYNNEI. V was clipped by 4 bases and J by 7 bases; unmatched bases: 6. The DNA for the CDR3 is TGTGCCAGCAGTGTGCAGGGGGCTTACAATTCACCCCTCCACTTT. It codes for CASSVQGAYNSPLHF. Complete variable domain (other parts from reference TRBV2 and TRBJ1-6): EPEVTQTPSHQVTQMGQEVILRCVPISNHLYFYWYRQILGQKVEFLVSFYNNEISEKSEIFDDQFSVERPDGSNFTLKIRSTKLEDSAMYFCASSVQGAYNSPLHFGNGTRLTVT.

The chain uses TRBV6-5 and TRBJ2-7; 8 nucleotides align to TRBD2. With 7 bases clipped from V and 7 bases from J, the junction kept 3 bases outside the gene matches. The CDR3 sequence is 11 residues long. CDR1 MNHEY and CDR2 SVGAGI come from the germline V gene. The CDR3 DNA follows: TGTGCCAGCACCGGGGGGGTAGAGCAGTACTTC. Translated, it gives CASTGGVEQYF.

This clone counts as large. This rearrangement joins TRBV10-2 to TRBJ2-7; no reliable D call. Germline values: CDR1 WSHSY, CDR2 SAAADI. V gave up 6 bases and J gave up 6 bases, with 9 bases separating them. The CDR3 is 11 residues long. Here the CDR3 DNA reads TGCGCCAGCAGAAATCGGGTCGAGCAGTACGTC. It encodes CASRNRVEQYV.